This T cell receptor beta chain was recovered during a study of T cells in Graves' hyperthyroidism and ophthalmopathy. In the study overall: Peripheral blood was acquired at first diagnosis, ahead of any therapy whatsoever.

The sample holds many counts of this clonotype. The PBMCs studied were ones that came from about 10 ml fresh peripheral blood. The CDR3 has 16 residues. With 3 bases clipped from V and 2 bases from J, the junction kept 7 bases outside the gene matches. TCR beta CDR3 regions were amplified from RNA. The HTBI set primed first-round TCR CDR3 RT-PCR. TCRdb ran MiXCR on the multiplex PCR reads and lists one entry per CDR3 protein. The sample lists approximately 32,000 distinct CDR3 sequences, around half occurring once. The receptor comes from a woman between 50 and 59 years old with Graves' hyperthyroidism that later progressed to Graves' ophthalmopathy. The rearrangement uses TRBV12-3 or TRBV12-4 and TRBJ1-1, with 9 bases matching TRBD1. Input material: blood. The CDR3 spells CASSFWVQGANTEAFF. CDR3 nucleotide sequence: TGTGCCAGCAGTTTCTGGGTACAGGGGGCAAACACTGAAGCTTTCTTT.